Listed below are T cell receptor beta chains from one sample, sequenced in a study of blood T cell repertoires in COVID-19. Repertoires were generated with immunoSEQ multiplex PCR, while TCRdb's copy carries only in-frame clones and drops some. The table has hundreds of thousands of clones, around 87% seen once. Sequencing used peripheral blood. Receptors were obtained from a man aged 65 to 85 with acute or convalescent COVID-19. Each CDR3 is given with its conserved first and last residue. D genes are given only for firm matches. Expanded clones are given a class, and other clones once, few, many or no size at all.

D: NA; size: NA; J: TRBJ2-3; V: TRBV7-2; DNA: TGTGCCAGCAGCTTAGATGTAGCCCGCCGCACAGATACGCAGTATTTT; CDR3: CASSLDVARRTDTQYF
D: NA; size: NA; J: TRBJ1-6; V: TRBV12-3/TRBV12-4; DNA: TGTGCCAGCAGTTTAGATGAGCATTCACCCCTCCACTTT; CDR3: CASSLDEHSPLHF
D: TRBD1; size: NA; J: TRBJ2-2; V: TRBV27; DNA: TGTGCCAGCGGACAACAGGGGTGGACCGGGGAGCTGTTTTTT; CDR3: CASGQQGWTGELFF
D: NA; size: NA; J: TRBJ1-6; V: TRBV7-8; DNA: TGTGCCAGCAGCTTGGATGTGGGGGGGACCCATTCACCCCTCCACTTT; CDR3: CASSLDVGGTHSPLHF
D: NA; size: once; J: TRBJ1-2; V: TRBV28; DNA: TGTGCCAGCAGTTTAACGGTCCAGGATAGCTATGGCTACACCTTC; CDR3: CASSLTVQDSYGYTF
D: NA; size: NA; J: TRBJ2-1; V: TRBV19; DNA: TGTGCCAGTAGTATAGATGGGTGGGGGGGGCGGACGAACCCCAGCTCCTACAATGAGCAGTTCTTC; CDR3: CASSIDGWGGRTNPSSYNEQFF
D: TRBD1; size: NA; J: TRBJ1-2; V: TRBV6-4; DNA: TGTGCCAGCAGCGAGGGGGCAGGGGGGAGCTATGGCTACACCTTC; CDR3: CASSEGAGGSYGYTF
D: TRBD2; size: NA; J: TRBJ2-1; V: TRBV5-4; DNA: TGTGCCAGCAGCGCCAAGCGGGGGACGAATGAGCAGTTCTTC; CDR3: CASSAKRGTNEQFF
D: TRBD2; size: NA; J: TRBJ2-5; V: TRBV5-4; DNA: TGTGCCAGCAGGAGCCCTTGGGAGGGAGAGACCCAGTACTTC; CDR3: CASRSPWEGETQYF
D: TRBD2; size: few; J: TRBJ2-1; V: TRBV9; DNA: TGTGCCAGCAGCACCCGGACTAGCGGGGGTTTCAATGAGCAGTTCTTC; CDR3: CASSTRTSGGFNEQFF
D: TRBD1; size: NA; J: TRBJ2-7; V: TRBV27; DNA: TGTGCCAGCAGTACTCGGGACAGGGCGTACGAGCAGTACTTC; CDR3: CASSTRDRAYEQYF
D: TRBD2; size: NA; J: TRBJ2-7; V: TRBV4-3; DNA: TGCGCCAGCAGCCAAGACTGGAGCGGGAGGGCCACTTACGAGCAGTACTTC; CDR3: CASSQDWSGRATYEQYF
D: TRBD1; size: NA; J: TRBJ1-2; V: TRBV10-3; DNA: TGTGCCATCAGTGAGTCTGCGGACAGGGGGGGCTATGGCTACACCTTC; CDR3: CAISESADRGGYGYTF
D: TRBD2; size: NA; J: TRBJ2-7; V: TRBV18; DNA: TGTGCCAGCTCACCGACTAGCGGGGGGTACGAGCAGTACTTC; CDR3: CASSPTSGGYEQYF
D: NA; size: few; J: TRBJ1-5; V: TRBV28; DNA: TGTGCCAGCAGCCCCGGGGGGTGGGGAAAGGGTAGGCAGCCCCAGCATTTT; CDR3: CASSPGGWGKGRQPQHF
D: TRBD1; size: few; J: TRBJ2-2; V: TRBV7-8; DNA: TGTGCCAGCAGCTTAGGGACAGGGCACACCGGGGAGCTGTTTTTT; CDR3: CASSLGTGHTGELFF
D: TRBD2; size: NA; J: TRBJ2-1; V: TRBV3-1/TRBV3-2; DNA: TGTGCCAGCAGCCAAGTCGGACTAGGTGAGCAGTTCTTC; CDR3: CASSQVGLGEQFF
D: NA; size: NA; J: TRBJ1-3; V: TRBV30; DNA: TGTGCCTGGAGTCCGGACATAACTGGAAACACCATATATTTT; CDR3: CAWSPDITGNTIYF
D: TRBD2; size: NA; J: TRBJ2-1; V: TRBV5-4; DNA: TGTGCCAGCAGCTTGGGGACTAGCGGGAGCTCGGGTGAGCAGTTCTTC; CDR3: CASSLGTSGSSGEQFF
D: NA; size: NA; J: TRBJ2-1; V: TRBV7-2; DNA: TGTGCCAGCAGCACGGGGGGCCGCGGGAATGAGCAGTTCTTC; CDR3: CASSTGGRGNEQFF
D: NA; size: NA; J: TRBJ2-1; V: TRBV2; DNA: TGTGCCAGCAGTCAGCGGAAACCGGCATTGAATGAGCAGTTCTTC; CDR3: CASSQRKPALNEQFF